Each of the 11 T cell receptor beta chains below was sequenced from the same sample in a study of CD8 T cells in Susac syndrome (dated by TCRdb to about 2019). Libraries came from the immunoSEQ multiplex PCR assay. RNA was extracted using the RNeasy kit, and about 0.45 to 1 ug of the RNA was reverse transcribed with random hexamers. Clones were called with MiXCR by TCRdb after fastp trimmed the public reads at Q25, and only in-frame beta chains were retained. CDR3 protein duplicates are merged, each entry listing the most common genes and DNA. In this sample the table shows 160,000 or so distinct CDR3 sequences, roughly 96% of which occur a single time. The leading ten clones occupy 0.15% of the sample. The sample was CD8+ T cells from PBMCs. The receptors here all came from a human donor with multiple sclerosis.

The V gene is TRBV27, the J gene TRBJ1-1, with 12 bases identical to TRBD1. Germline CDR1 MNHEY, CDR2 SMNVEV (reference sequence). The CDR3 is made up of 17 amino acids. V shed 6 bases and J 0 bases; nucleotides not matched to a gene: 8. CDR3 bases: TGTGCCAGCAGCTCCTTGGGGACAGGGGGCATGAACACTGAAGCTTTCTTT. Translated, it gives CASSSLGTGGMNTEAFF.

A single count supports this clonotype. V is TRBV20-1 and J is TRBJ2-1; D is perhaps TRBD2 (6 bases). The CDR3 sequence is 15 residues long. CDR1 is DFQATT and CDR2 is SNEGSKA in the germline V gene (reference sequence). The V end lost 5 bases, the J end lost 0 bases, and 14 bases lay between the germline ends. For the CDR3, the DNA is TGCAGTGCTCCTCGCGGGGAACTCTCCTACAATGAGCAGTTCTTC. Its protein product is CSAPRGELSYNEQFF.

This clonotype was observed a few times. An end of the junction differs from the germline gene, which may be a read error. The rearrangement uses TRBV4-1 and TRBJ2-1; D unclear. Germline CDR1 and CDR2: MGHRA and YSYEKL. This CDR3 has 11 amino acids. Here the CDR3 reads CASSQGDEQFF. The DNA of the CDR3 is TGTGCCAGCAGCCAAGGAGATGAGCAGTTCTTC.

The J gene is TRBJ1-5, the V gene TRBV30, with TRBD1 matching over 7 bases. The CDR3 has 12 residues. Germline values: CDR1 GTSNPN, CDR2 SVGIG (reference sequence). J was trimmed by 7 bases and V by 0 bases; bases with no gene match: 0. The CDR3 spells CAWSVGGQPQHF. CDR3 in DNA: TGTGCCTGGAGTGTAGGGGGCCAGCCCCAGCATTTT.

The chain links TRBV29-1 to TRBJ1-1, with unresolved D. There are 15 residues in the CDR3. Germline V gene data show CDR1 as SQVTM and CDR2 as ANQGSEA. V was clipped by 0 bases and J by 4 bases, with 15 bases between them. The CDR3: CSVEDLRSLGTEAFF. For the CDR3, the DNA is TGCAGCGTTGAAGATCTCCGCAGTTTAGGCACTGAAGCTTTCTTT.

This chain connects TRBV29-1 to TRBJ2-2; possible D gene TRBD1, 7 bases. Trimming left V 3 bases short and J 3 bases short, with 14 bases between. CDR3 length: 15 amino acids. CDR1 is SQVTM and CDR2 is ANQGSEA in the germline V gene. The CDR3 loop reads CSVDAPRGDTGELFF. CDR3 sequence (DNA): TGCAGCGTTGACGCTCCCAGGGGGGACACCGGGGAGCTGTTTTTT.

The rearrangement joins TRBV6-1 to TRBJ2-7, with D hard to call. CDR3 length: 13 residues. Per the germline V gene, CDR1 is MNHNS and CDR2 is SASEGT. The V end was cut by 6 bases, the J end by 0 bases, with 9 bases between. The DNA for the CDR3 is TGTGCCAGCAGCCTAGAAAACTCCTACGAGCAGTACGTC. This codes for CASSLENSYEQYV.

V usage is TRBV3-1 and J usage is TRBJ2-3; the D is unclear. The CDR3 has 12 amino acids. In germline, CDR1 is LGHDT, CDR2 YNNKEL (reference sequence). Trimming left V 0 bases short and J 6 bases short, with 4 bases between. The chain's CDR3 is CASSQERDTQYF. For the CDR3, the DNA is TGTGCCAGCAGCCAAGAACGGGATACGCAGTATTTT.

V is TRBV9 and J is TRBJ2-3; TRBD2 aligns across 7 bases. Per germline, CDR1 SGDLS and CDR2 YYNGEE. J lost 0 bases, V lost 4 bases, and 11 bases had no gene match. This CDR3 has 17 amino acids. The CDR3 sequence is CASSPRYTSVSTDTQYF. DNA of the CDR3: TGTGCCAGCAGCCCTCGATACACTAGCGTAAGCACAGATACGCAGTATTTT.

The J gene is TRBJ2-1, the V gene TRBV28; D call uncertain. Germline values: CDR1 MDHEN, CDR2 SYDVKM. The CDR3 runs 14 residues. V lost 3 bases and J lost 8, with 14 bases in between. CDR3 in DNA: TGTGCCAGCAGTTTGGGTCTCGGTGGGGATGAGCAGTTCTTC. Its protein product is CASSLGLGGDEQFF.

The chain is built from TRBV25-1 and TRBJ1-1; no reliable D call. Germline CDR1 and CDR2: MGHDK and SYGVNS. This CDR3 has 11 amino acids. V lost 6 bases and J lost 4, with 6 bases in between. The CDR3 sequence is CASRSSTEAFF. In DNA, the CDR3 is TGTGCCAGCAGGTCTAGCACTGAAGCTTTCTTT.